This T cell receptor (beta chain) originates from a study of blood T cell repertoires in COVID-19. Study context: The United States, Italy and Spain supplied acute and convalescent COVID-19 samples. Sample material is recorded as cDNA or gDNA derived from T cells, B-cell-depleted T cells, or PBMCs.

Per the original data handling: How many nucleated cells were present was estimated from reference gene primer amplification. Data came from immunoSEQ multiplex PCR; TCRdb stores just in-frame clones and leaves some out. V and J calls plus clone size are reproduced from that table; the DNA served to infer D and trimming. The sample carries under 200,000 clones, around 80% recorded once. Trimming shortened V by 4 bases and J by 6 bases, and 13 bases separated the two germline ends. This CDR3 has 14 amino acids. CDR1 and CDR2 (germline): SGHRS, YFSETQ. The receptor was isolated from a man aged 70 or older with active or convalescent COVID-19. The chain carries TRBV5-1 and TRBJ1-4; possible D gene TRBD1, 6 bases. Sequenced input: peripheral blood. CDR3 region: CASSLPWTDEKLFF. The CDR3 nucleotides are TGCGCCAGCAGCCTACCCTGGACAGATGAAAAACTGTTTTTT.